The 30 T cell receptor beta chains below all came from one sample that was sequenced in a study of blood T cell repertoires in COVID-19. Using immunoSEQ multiplex PCR, the repertoire was profiled, and TCRdb retains in-frame clones only, with some absent. The repertoire holds roughly 200,000 clones, with approximately 86% as singletons. Source material: PBMCs or T cells enriched from blood (not recorded which). These TCRs come from a woman aged 30 to 39 who had been exposed to COVID-19.

J is TRBJ2-5 and V is TRBV27, with D possibly being TRBD1 (5 bases). Germline V lookup: CDR1 MNHEY, CDR2 SMNVEV (reference sequence). V shed 4 bases and J shed 5 bases, with 8 bases lying between them. The CDR3 spans 12 residues. CDR3 protein: CASSSGLETQYF. The DNA of the CDR3 is TGTGCCAGCAGTTCAGGGTTGGAGACCCAGTACTTC.

V usage is TRBV5-1 and J usage is TRBJ2-3; TRBD2 matches 7 bases. Germline CDR1 SGHRS, CDR2 YFSETQ. The CDR3 runs to 16 residues. Trimming removed 0 bases from V and 2 bases from J; junction bases left unmatched: 6. This chain's CDR3 is CASSLGLAEFTDTQYF. CDR3 bases: TGCGCCAGCAGCTTGGGCCTAGCGGAATTCACAGATACGCAGTATTTT.

This clone was seen more than once but under ten times. This chain uses TRBV24-1 with TRBJ2-7; possibly TRBD1 for D (5 bases). The CDR3 has 12 amino acids. Germline V CDR1 and CDR2: KGHDR, SFDVKD. Trimming stripped 6 bases from V and 1 base from J, with 6 bases between. CDR3 residues: CATSPGSYEQYF. In DNA form, the CDR3 reads TGTGCCACCAGTCCAGGGTCCTACGAGCAGTACTTC.

The chain couples TRBV5-1 to TRBJ1-3; no firm D call. The CDR3 is 11 amino acids. Germline loops: CDR1 SGHRS, CDR2 YFSETQ. Trimming left V 4 bases short and J 7 bases short, with 6 bases between. The CDR3 nucleotides read TGCGCCAGCAGCGGAGACAACACCATATATTTT. Residues: CASSGDNTIYF. Supplemented by reference TRBV5-1 and TRBJ1-3, the full variable domain reads KAGVTQTPRYLIKTRGQQVTLSCSPISGHRSVSWYQQTPGQGLQFLFEYFSETQRNKGNFPGRFSGRQFSNSRSEMNVSTLELGDSALYLCASSGDNTIYFGEGSWLTVV.

The chain combines TRBV7-9 with TRBJ1-1, with D perhaps TRBD1 (5 bases). CDR1 and CDR2 (germline): SEHNR, FQNEAQ (reference sequence). V was pared by 0 bases and J by 1 base, with 6 bases between. The length of the CDR3 is 14 residues. This CDR3 reads CASSLAGGNTEAFF. The CDR3 DNA reads as TGTGCCAGCAGCTTAGCGGGGGGGAACACTGAAGCTTTCTTT.

This clone came up once. The chain carries TRBV11-2 and TRBJ2-1, with 8 positions matching TRBD2. This CDR3 has 19 residues. Germline lookup yields CDR1 SGHAT and CDR2 FQNNGV. With 4 bases clipped from V and 1 base from J, the junction kept 15 bases outside the gene matches. CDR3 loop: CASSSGLGKRGLSYNEQFF. In nucleotides, the CDR3 is TGTGCCAGCAGCTCGGGACTAGGTAAACGGGGTCTTTCCTACAATGAGCAGTTCTTC.

The V and J genes are TRBV4-1 and TRBJ2-6; 11 bases map to TRBD1. The ends lost 8 bases at V and 1 base at J; junction bases unmatched: 13. The CDR3 sequence is 19 residues long. Germline loops: CDR1 MGHRA, CDR2 YSYEKL. The CDR3 protein is CASAPGQGVVKSGANVLTF. The DNA of the CDR3 is TGCGCCAGCGCCCCGGGACAGGGGGTCGTAAAATCTGGGGCCAACGTCCTGACTTTC.

The rearrangement uses TRBV10-1 and TRBJ1-3; maybe TRBD1 (5 bases). V lost 5 bases to trimming and J lost 2 bases, with 7 bases between them. CDR1 and CDR2 (germline): WNHNN, SYGVQD (reference sequence). The CDR3 runs to 13 residues. CDR3 DNA: TGCGCCAGCAGTACAGGACCTGGAAACACCATATATTTT. Translated: CASSTGPGNTIYF.

The V and J genes are TRBV27 and TRBJ1-3; no clear D gene. V lost 8 bases to trimming and J lost 2 bases, with 13 bases between them. The CDR3 totals 14 residues. The germline CDR1 and CDR2 sequences are MNHEY and SMNVEV (reference sequence). CDR3: CASGRGRAGNTIYF. CDR3 bases: TGTGCCAGCGGTCGGGGAAGAGCTGGAAACACCATATATTTT.

The V gene is TRBV18, the J gene TRBJ1-2, with 7 bases identical to TRBD1. The CDR3 is 15 amino acids. Germline assignment: CDR1 KGHSH and CDR2 LQKENI. The J segment lost 3 bases and the V segment lost 6 bases, leaving 10 bases of the junction unmatched. Here the CDR3 reads CASSPEGAPYYGYTF. The CDR3 DNA sequence: TGTGCCAGCTCCCCTGAGGGGGCCCCTTACTATGGCTACACCTTC.

This chain joins TRBV9 and TRBJ2-7; a possible D gene is TRBD1 (5 bases). V lost 4 bases to trimming and J lost 5 bases, with 10 bases between them. The CDR3 extends over 12 amino acids. Germline values: CDR1 SGDLS, CDR2 YYNGEE. Here the CDR3 reads CASSRGLDEQYF. The CDR3 DNA reads TGTGCCAGCAGCAGGGGTTTAGACGAGCAGTACTTC.

V and J are TRBV20-1 and TRBJ1-2; D unresolved. Per the germline V gene, CDR1 is DFQATT and CDR2 is SNEGSKA (reference sequence). Trimming removed 6 bases at V and 4 bases at J, with 9 bases between. CDR3 length equals 11 residues. As DNA, the CDR3 is TGCAGTGCCGACGGGATCTATGGCTACACCTTC. Its translation: CSADGIYGYTF.

This clone was counted once. The chain joins TRBV5-1 to TRBJ1-4; D not certain. Deletions cut 1 base from V and 5 bases from J, with 15 bases between. The CDR3 has 16 amino acids. Germline CDR1 is SGHRS and CDR2 is YFSETQ. CDR3 protein: CASSLSGRGENEKLFF. CDR3 sequence (DNA): TGCGCCAGCAGCTTGAGTGGACGGGGAGAAAATGAAAAACTGTTTTTT.

Only a few counts were recorded for this clone. The chain links TRBV19 to TRBJ2-7, with TRBD1 identical over 9 bases. Germline loops: CDR1 LNHDA, CDR2 SQIVND (reference sequence). The CDR3 extends over 14 amino acids. V dropped 9 bases and J dropped 2; count of bases not matched to a gene: 8. The CDR3 spells CASARGTGPYEQYF. Here the CDR3 DNA reads TGTGCCAGCGCCAGGGGGACAGGGCCCTACGAGCAGTACTTC.

This clone was detected a few times. This rearrangement joins TRBV4-2 to TRBJ2-1; 10 bases fit TRBD2. The V segment lost 1 base and the J segment 0 bases; nucleotides outside the gene matches: 12. Germline-derived CDR1 and CDR2 are LGHNA and YNFKEQ. There are 20 residues in the CDR3. The CDR3 DNA sequence: TGTGCCAGCAGCCAAGGGTGGGCTAGCGGGGGCCAGAGCTCCTACAATGAGCAGTTCTTC. Its translation is CASSQGWASGGQSSYNEQFF.

The chain joins TRBV30 to TRBJ1-3; the D is unclear. The CDR3 length is 14 residues. Germline CDR1 reads GTSNPN; CDR2 reads SVGIG (reference sequence). Trimming left V 1 base short and J 0 bases short, with 7 bases between. CDR3 loop: CAWSGGSSGNTIYF. CDR3 sequence (DNA): TGTGCCTGGAGTGGCGGAAGCTCTGGAAACACCATATATTTT. Based on the CDR3 plus reference TRBV30 and TRBJ1-3, the full variable domain is SQTIHQWPATLVQPVGSPLSLECTVEGTSNPNLYWYRQAAGRGLQLLFYSVGIGQISSEVPQNLSASRPQDRQFILSSKKLLLSDSGFYLCAWSGGSSGNTIYFGEGSWLTVV.

This rearrangement joins TRBV3-1 (or the pseudogene TRBV3-2) to TRBJ2-4, with D possibly being TRBD2 (5 bases). V gave up 4 bases and J gave up 5 bases, with 15 bases separating them. The germline gives CDR1 LGHDT, CDR2 YNNKEL (reference sequence). The CDR3 covers 15 residues. CDR3 in DNA: TGTGCCAGCAGCCCCTACTCGGGGAGAGAAAACATTCAGTACTTC. This encodes CASSPYSGRENIQYF.

The J gene is TRBJ1-1, the V gene TRBV5-1; D unresolved. Trimming took off 2 bases at V and 3 bases at J, with 8 bases between the two ends. Per germline, CDR1 SGHRS and CDR2 YFSETQ. The CDR3 consists of 13 residues. Here the CDR3 DNA reads TGCGCCAGCAGCTTTTCCCAGGACACTGAAGCTTTCTTT. Translated: CASSFSQDTEAFF.

The chain carries TRBV11-3 and TRBJ2-1, with 7 bases identical to TRBD2. V lost 4 bases and J lost 0; bases outside the gene matches: 9. Germline V gene data show CDR1 as SGHNT and CDR2 as YENEEA. This CDR3 spans 17 amino acids. CDR3 sequence reads: CASSYFGGMSSYNEQFF. CDR3 coding DNA: TGTGCCAGCAGCTATTTCGGGGGGATGAGCTCCTACAATGAGCAGTTCTTC.

The genes are TRBV27 and TRBJ2-1, with 7 bases that match TRBD1. Germline V gives CDR1 MNHEY, CDR2 SMNVEV (reference sequence). This CDR3 is built from 15 residues. Germline trimming cut 2 bases from V and 6 bases from J; bases unmatched to any gene: 7. The CDR3 region has the DNA TGTGCCAGCAGTTTAGGACAGGTGCCATCCAATGAGCAGTTCTTC. Translated, it gives CASSLGQVPSNEQFF.

This rearrangement joins TRBV28 to TRBJ2-4, with 7 bases lining up with TRBD1. Germline assignment: CDR1 MDHEN and CDR2 SYDVKM. Germline trimming cut 7 bases from V and 0 bases from J; bases unmatched to any gene: 3. This CDR3 has 14 amino acids. For the CDR3, the DNA is TGTGCCAGCATGCCAGGGGGAGCCAAAAACATTCAGTACTTC. Protein product: CASMPGGAKNIQYF. Using reference TRBV28 and TRBJ2-4 for the parts outside the CDR3, the full variable domain is DVKVTQSSRYLVKRTGEKVFLECVQDMDHENMFWYRQDPGLGLRLIYFSYDVKMKEKGDIPEGYSVSREKKERFSLILESASTNQTSMYLCASMPGGAKNIQYFGAGTRLSVL.

V and J are TRBV5-1 and TRBJ2-7, with D tentatively TRBD1 (6 bases). The CDR3 sequence is 15 residues long. V dropped 0 bases and J dropped 6 bases, with 16 bases sitting between them. Per the germline V gene, CDR1 is SGHRS and CDR2 is YFSETQ. The chain's CDR3 is CASSLASGDRGEQYF. In DNA form, the CDR3 reads TGCGCCAGCAGCTTGGCCTCAGGGGATCGTGGCGAGCAGTACTTC.

The chain couples TRBV1 to TRBJ1-5; the table's D call, TRBD1, was not checked against the DNA. TRBV1 is given as a pseudogene. CDR3 length equals 15 residues. The CDR3 loop reads CTTTAPTGDDQPQHF. Here the CDR3 DNA reads TGCACCACCACAGCCCCAACAGGCGACGATCAGCCCCAGCATTTT.

In this sample, this clone turned up once. The CDR3 nucleotides read TGTGCCACCAGCAGAGAGTACATCGAAGCTTTCTTT. This sequence encodes CATSREYIEAFF. The chain employs TRBV15 and TRBJ1-1; D gene ambiguous. The germline V and J ends were trimmed by 0 bases and 8 bases, with 7 bases remaining between them. The CDR3 extends over 12 amino acids. CDR1 is LNHNV and CDR2 is YYDKDF in the germline V gene (reference sequence).

The gene calls are TRBV3-1 (or the pseudogene TRBV3-2) and TRBJ1-1; D might be TRBD1 (6 bases). Germline V gene data show CDR1 as LGHDT and CDR2 as YNNKEL (reference sequence). This CDR3 region has 13 residues. V lost 4 bases to trimming and J lost 7 bases, with 13 bases between them. DNA of the CDR3: TGTGCCAGCAGCCCGAACAGGGCGGGTGAAGCTTTCTTT. Translation: CASSPNRAGEAFF.

V and J are TRBV30 and TRBJ2-7, with 7 positions matching TRBD1. The germline gives CDR1 GTSNPN, CDR2 SVGIG (reference sequence). The CDR3 extends over 12 amino acids. V lost 6 bases and J lost 5; bases outside the gene matches: 7. This CDR3 is CACPGRGNEQYF. The CDR3, as DNA: TGTGCCTGTCCGGGCAGGGGGAACGAGCAGTACTTC.

With regard to this clone: Different DNA sequences within this sample yield the same CDR3. The V call is TRBV18, the J call TRBJ1-1; the match to TRBD1 covers 7 bases. Germline V lookup: CDR1 KGHSH, CDR2 LQKENI. The CDR3 sequence is 14 residues long. Trimming removed 3 bases from V and 3 bases from J; junction bases left unmatched: 4. CDR3 coding DNA: TGTGCCAGCTCACCCCTCACAGGGGACACTGAAGCTTTCTTT. Translating gives CASSPLTGDTEAFF.

This rearrangement joins TRBV10-3 to TRBJ1-1; D is undetermined. This CDR3 is built from 13 residues. CDR1 ENHRY and CDR2 SYGVKD come from the germline V gene. The V gene lost 3 bases and the J gene lost 10 bases, with 15 bases spanning the gap. CDR3 sequence (DNA): TGTGCCATCAGTGATCCTCGATGGCCCACAGCTTTCTTT. Its translation is CAISDPRWPTAFF.

Only one count was recorded for this clone. In nucleotides, the CDR3 is TGCAGCTTCGGACAGGGCTACGAGCAGTACTTC. This encodes CSFGQGYEQYF. The rearrangement joins TRBV29-1 to TRBJ2-7, with 8 bases identical to TRBD1. Germline V gene sequence: CDR1 SQVTM, CDR2 ANQGSEA. The V and J ends lost 8 bases and 3 bases, in that order; junction bases with no gene match: 3. The CDR3 contains 11 residues.

This clone came up once. This chain connects TRBV19 to TRBJ1-5, with 7 bases identical to TRBD1. The CDR3 length is 17 residues. Germline CDR1 reads LNHDA; CDR2 reads SQIVND (reference sequence). With 1 base clipped from V and 1 base from J, the junction kept 7 bases outside the gene matches. The CDR3 sequence is CASSIVTGSVSNQPQHF. CDR3 coding DNA: TGTGCCAGTAGTATAGTGACAGGGTCAGTGAGCAATCAGCCCCAGCATTTT.